The 21 T cell receptor beta chains in this list originate from one sample, sequenced in a study of blood T cell repertoires in COVID-19. The repertoire was sequenced with immunoSEQ multiplex PCR; TCRdb's copy has only in-frame clones and lacks some. Seen here are 100,000 to 130,000 clones, about two thirds observed once, and the top ten hold about 2%. Sequenced material: peripheral blood. All receptors come from a woman between 35 and 50 years old with acute or convalescent COVID-19.

The chain uses TRBV4-1 and TRBJ2-7; 7 bases are shared with TRBD1. CDR3 length: 13 amino acids. Losses at the gene ends were 6 bases for V and 7 bases for J; bases not matched to a gene: 9. Germline CDR1 MGHRA, CDR2 YSYEKL. The CDR3 protein is CASRLQGEGEQYF. Here the CDR3 DNA reads TGCGCCAGCAGGCTCCAGGGGGAAGGTGAGCAGTACTTC.

The chain combines TRBV4-3 with TRBJ1-4; tentatively, D is TRBD1 (6 bases). In germline, CDR1 is LGHNA, CDR2 YSLEER. The CDR3 contains 17 residues. V gave up 4 bases and J gave up 3 bases, with 18 bases separating them. In DNA form, the CDR3 reads TGCGCCAGCAGCCCAGGATCGCAGGGGCAGGCTAATGAAAAACTGTTTTTT. Amino acids: CASSPGSQGQANEKLFF.

The chain joins TRBV27 to TRBJ2-2; D may be TRBD2 (7 bases). Germline V gene data show CDR1 as MNHEY and CDR2 as SMNVEV (reference sequence). Trimming left V 7 bases short and J 0 bases short, with 12 bases between. This CDR3 has 15 amino acids. This chain's CDR3 is CASTWGGPNTGELFF. The CDR3 bases are TGTGCCAGCACGTGGGGGGGCCCGAACACCGGGGAGCTGTTTTTT.

The chain has TRBV2 and TRBJ1-6; D is perhaps TRBD1 (5 bases). V lost 1 base and J lost 10, with 11 bases in between. CDR3 length equals 14 residues. In germline, CDR1 is SNHLY, CDR2 FYNNEI. This chain's CDR3 is CASSEGRGESPLHF. In DNA, the CDR3 is TGTGCCAGCAGTGAAGGCCGGGGGGAATCACCCCTCCACTTT.

V is TRBV28 and J is TRBJ1-6; 7 nucleotides match TRBD1. Germline V gives CDR1 MDHEN, CDR2 SYDVKM. The J segment lost 8 bases and the V segment lost 3 bases, leaving 7 bases of the junction unmatched. The CDR3 is 15 amino acids. In nucleotides, the CDR3 is TGTGCCAGCAGTTTGGCAGGGGGGACATATTCACCCCTCCACTTT. It yields the protein CASSLAGGTYSPLHF.

The rearrangement joins TRBV7-2 to TRBJ2-5, with 14 bases matching TRBD2. J lost 5 bases, V lost 4 bases, and 3 bases had no gene match. Germline V gives CDR1 SGHTA, CDR2 FQGNSA. This CDR3 is built from 15 residues. This chain's CDR3 is CASSSGLAGVETQYF. CDR3 DNA: TGTGCCAGCAGCTCGGGACTAGCGGGGGTGGAGACCCAGTACTTC.

The chain has TRBV6-6 and TRBJ2-3; weak D call: TRBD1 (6 bases). Germline-derived CDR1 and CDR2 are MNHNY and SVGAGI (reference sequence). The CDR3 is 14 residues long. The V end lost 6 bases, the J end lost 2 bases, and 12 bases lay between the germline ends. In DNA, the CDR3 is TGTGCCAGCAGCTTTACAGGGACCACAGATACGCAGTATTTT. This codes for CASSFTGTTDTQYF.

This clone was seen ten or more times. The J gene is TRBJ2-7, the V gene TRBV7-9, with 8 bases matching TRBD2. The CDR3 runs 14 residues. After removal of 5 bases from V and 2 bases from J, the junction contained 5 bases not matched to a gene. CDR1 SEHNR and CDR2 FQNEAQ come from the germline V gene (reference sequence). The CDR3 spells CASSMSGGAYEQYF. The DNA for the CDR3 is TGTGCCAGCAGCATGAGCGGGGGAGCCTACGAGCAGTACTTC.

The chain links TRBV7-2 to TRBJ2-1, with D possibly TRBD2 on 6 matching bases. The CDR3 length is 15 residues. Germline assignment: CDR1 SGHTA and CDR2 FQGNSA. V shed 5 bases and J shed 5 bases, with 16 bases lying between them. The CDR3 loop is CASSVTGLLNNEQFF. The DNA for the CDR3 is TGTGCCAGCAGCGTAACGGGACTCTTAAACAATGAGCAGTTCTTC.

J is TRBJ2-1 and V is TRBV7-8; D is undetermined. The CDR3 contains 18 residues. Germline CDR1 is SGHVS and CDR2 is FQNEAQ. The germline V and J ends were trimmed by 4 bases and 4 bases, with 23 bases remaining between them. The CDR3 here is CASSSRDRSRASYNEQFF. As DNA, the CDR3 is TGTGCCAGCAGCTCAAGAGACCGGTCTCGCGCTAGTTACAATGAGCAGTTCTTC.

The chain carries TRBV4-1 and TRBJ2-7; D might be TRBD1 (5 bases). V lost 4 bases and J 3 bases, leaving 16 bases between the germline ends. This CDR3 comprises 15 residues. Germline-derived CDR1 and CDR2 are MGHRA and YSYEKL. CDR3 DNA: TGCGCCAGCAGCCCGGGTGCAGGGCCTAACTACGAGCAGTACTTC. It codes for CASSPGAGPNYEQYF.

The rearrangement links TRBV10-1 to TRBJ2-2, with D possibly TRBD2 on 6 matching bases. Trimming took off 4 bases at V and 3 bases at J, with 9 bases between the two ends. The germline gives CDR1 WNHNN, CDR2 SYGVQD (reference sequence). This CDR3 contains 14 residues. The CDR3 DNA is TGCGCCAGCAGTGCGGGGGAGGACACCGGGGAGCTGTTTTTT. Translation gives CASSAGEDTGELFF.

This sequence joins TRBV3-1 (or the pseudogene TRBV3-2) and TRBJ1-2; TRBD1 aligns across 10 bases. Germline V gene data show CDR1 as LGHDT and CDR2 as YNNKEL (reference sequence). V shed 6 bases and J 1 base; nucleotides not matched to a gene: 11. The CDR3 has 17 residues. The CDR3 here is CASSRGQGVRGNYGYTF. The CDR3, as DNA: TGTGCCAGCAGTCGAGGACAGGGGGTGAGAGGTAACTATGGCTACACCTTC.

V usage is TRBV29-1 and J usage is TRBJ1-1; 8 bases map to TRBD1. The CDR3 consists of 13 residues. Per germline, CDR1 SQVTM and CDR2 ANQGSEA. V lost 7 bases, J lost 5 bases, and 9 bases stayed unmatched. CDR3 in amino acids: CSANQGARTEAFF. DNA of the CDR3: TGCAGCGCCAACCAGGGGGCCCGGACTGAAGCTTTCTTT.

The chain recombines TRBV5-4 with TRBJ1-1; the match to TRBD1 covers 9 bases. With V trimmed by 4 bases and J by 12 bases, 13 bases remained unmatched. The CDR3 spans 14 residues. Germline assignment: CDR1 SGHNT and CDR2 YYREEE (reference sequence). Here the CDR3 DNA reads TGTGCCAGCAGCCGGGGACAGGGAGATTCAGAAACTTTCTTT. Residues: CASSRGQGDSETFF.

V is TRBV3-1 (or the pseudogene TRBV3-2) and J is TRBJ2-3, with D perhaps TRBD2 (5 bases). The germline CDR1 and CDR2 sequences are LGHDT and YNNKEL (reference sequence). V was clipped by 3 bases and J by 2 bases, with 12 bases between them. The CDR3 is made up of 15 amino acids. DNA of the CDR3: TGTGCCAGCAGCCATCCCGACGGACTCACAGATACGCAGTATTTT. Protein sequence: CASSHPDGLTDTQYF.

The chain links TRBV13 to TRBJ2-3; 8 positions agree with TRBD1. Germline-derived CDR1 and CDR2 are PRHDT and FYEKMQ (reference sequence). CDR3 length: 16 amino acids. V shed 2 bases and J 2 bases; nucleotides not matched to a gene: 6. CDR3 coding DNA: TGTGCCAGCAGCTTAACTGGACAGGGTATCACAGATACGCAGTATTTT. Translated: CASSLTGQGITDTQYF. Looking up the rest from reference TRBV13 and TRBJ2-3 gives the full variable domain: AAGVIQSPRHLIKEKRETATLKCYPIPRHDTVYWYQQGPGQDPQFLISFYEKMQSDKGSIPDRFSAQQFSDYHSELNMSSLELGDSALYFCASSLTGQGITDTQYFGPGTRLTVL.

The CDR3 loop is CASSQAGGRYEQYF. CDR3 coding DNA: TGTGCCAGCAGCCAAGCGGGGGGGCGTTACGAGCAGTACTTC. The chain combines TRBV3-1 (or the pseudogene TRBV3-2) with TRBJ2-7, with 8 nucleotides matching TRBD2. Germline lookup yields CDR1 LGHDT and CDR2 YNNKEL (reference sequence). V lost 1 base and J lost 4; bases outside the gene matches: 3. This CDR3 has 14 amino acids.

The V gene is TRBV19, the J gene TRBJ2-6; tentative D call: TRBD1 (6 bases). In germline, CDR1 is LNHDA, CDR2 SQIVND (reference sequence). The CDR3 is 19 residues long. V lost 6 bases to trimming and J lost 0 bases, with 21 bases between them. CDR3 in amino acids: CASSLIPRDTNSGANVLTF. In DNA form, the CDR3 reads TGTGCCAGTAGCCTCATCCCACGGGACACCAACTCTGGGGCCAACGTCCTGACTTTC.

This clone came up a few times. The CDR3 region has the DNA TGTGCCAGCAGCTTGTTCGATGAGCAGTTCTTC. Protein product: CASSLFDEQFF. This rearrangement joins TRBV5-5 to TRBJ2-1, with D hard to call. Germline V gives CDR1 SGHKS, CDR2 YYEKEE (reference sequence). V lost 1 base, J lost 8 bases, and 4 bases lay in between. The CDR3 runs to 11 residues.

J is TRBJ2-1 and V is TRBV27, with TRBD2 matching over 11 bases. V lost 4 bases to trimming and J lost 0 bases; unmatched junction nucleotides: 11. The germline CDR1 and CDR2 sequences are MNHEY and SMNVEV (reference sequence). This CDR3 has 19 amino acids. The CDR3 region has the DNA TGTGCCAGCAGTTCCCTGACTAGCGGGGCGGCTAGCTCCTACAATGAGCAGTTCTTC. Its protein product is CASSSLTSGAASSYNEQFF.